What follows is one T cell receptor beta chain and its context. The antigen remains undetermined. A much larger clone lies a single base off, so this may be a read error. The sample originates from a study of blood T cells in healthy people across ages. Study-level background: Roughly one uniquely barcoded beta molecule per two T cells was captured.

The use of a sample-barcoded 5' primer and a J-beta primer mix characterized a second PCR of roughly 7 to 11 cycles. A single record per CDR3 protein comes from TCRdb applying MiXCR to the 5' RACE reads. The sample records around 870,000 distinct CDR3 sequences, 25% to 30% being singletons. The CDR3 is made up of 12 amino acids. In germline, CDR1 is SGHTA, CDR2 FQGNSA. Between the trimmed V and J ends, which lost 3 bases and 2 bases, there was a span of 4 bases. Study-level results: Compared with aged donors, long-lived donors showed fewer expanded clones, suggesting selection. The donors' CMV status was not determined, possibly confounding changes in expanded clonotypes. The study could not conclusively compare naive and antigen-experienced cells, given its unsorted PBMCs.

Sequencing input: blood. This TCR was recovered from a woman at least 80 years old in good health. The chain combines TRBV7-2 with TRBJ2-5; D not resolved. CDR3 loop: CASSFQQETQYF. In nucleotides, the CDR3 is TGTGCCAGCAGCTTCCAACAAGAGACCCAGTACTTC.